This entry lists 30 T cell receptor beta chains sequenced from one sample in a study of early T cells in non-severe SARS-CoV-2 infection. One entry per CDR3 protein, called by TCRdb with MiXCR from the 5' RACE reads. Of about 83,000 distinct CDR3 sequences in the sample, approximately 13% were seen once. The sample taken for sequencing was whole blood. These receptor sequences come from an adult who was a healthcare worker with PCR-confirmed SARS-CoV-2 infection or an uninfected control (not recorded which).

This clonotype was detected a few times. The J gene is TRBJ1-5, the V gene TRBV6-2 or TRBV6-3; no clear D. CDR1 and CDR2 (germline): MNHEY, SVGEGT. Trimming left V 2 bases short and J 2 bases short, with 10 bases between. The CDR3 sequence is 15 residues long. CDR3 DNA sequence: TGTGCCAGCAGTTACATGACGGACGGCAATCAGCCCCAGCATTTT. Its translation is CASSYMTDGNQPQHF.

This clonotype has a handful of counts. This chain connects TRBV10-1 to TRBJ2-1; 11 bases line up with TRBD2. CDR1 is WNHNN and CDR2 is SYGVQD in the germline V gene (reference sequence). V dropped 0 bases and J dropped 8; count of bases not matched to a gene: 6. The CDR3 is made up of 16 amino acids. CDR3 amino acids: CASSESSGGGRYEQFF. The CDR3 DNA reads TGCGCCAGCAGTGAGTCTAGCGGGGGGGGTAGGTATGAGCAGTTCTTC.

In its sample, this clonotype was seen a few times. This sequence joins TRBV10-3 and TRBJ2-5, with 11 nucleotides matching TRBD1. This CDR3 region has 14 residues. CDR1 is ENHRY, CDR2 SYGVKD, per germline. V was clipped by 10 bases and J by 5 bases; unmatched bases: 9. CDR3 sequence reads: CASRDRGARETQYF. In DNA form, the CDR3 reads TGTGCCAGCAGGGACAGGGGGGCGCGGGAGACCCAGTACTTC.

The rearrangement joins TRBV11-2 to TRBJ2-7; TRBD2 matches 7 bases. From germline, CDR1 is SGHAT and CDR2 FQNNGV. This CDR3 spans 16 amino acids. The ends lost 2 bases at V and 6 bases at J; junction bases unmatched: 13. CDR3 coding DNA: TGTGCCAGCAGCTTACCGTGGGGGGGGTTACCGGCCGAGCAGTACTTC. Residues: CASSLPWGGLPAEQYF.

This clonotype was seen more than once but under ten times. This chain joins TRBV20-1 and TRBJ2-1, with D perhaps TRBD1 (6 bases). CDR1 and CDR2 (germline): DFQATT, SNEGSKA (reference sequence). Trimming cost V 1 base and J 4 bases, with 8 bases left between them. The CDR3 runs 13 residues. CDR3 coding DNA: TGCAGTGCTAGAGTGGACAGATACAATGAGCAGTTCTTC. Amino acid sequence: CSARVDRYNEQFF.

This clonotype was recorded a few times. The chain recombines TRBV3-1 with TRBJ1-4, with 7 nucleotides matching TRBD1. The J segment lost 7 bases and the V segment lost 0 bases, leaving 8 bases of the junction unmatched. Germline V gene sequence: CDR1 LGHDT, CDR2 YNNKEL (reference sequence). This CDR3 has 16 residues. This CDR3 is CASSQDQGGASEKLFF. The CDR3 nucleotides read TGTGCCAGCAGCCAAGATCAGGGGGGGGCTAGTGAAAAACTGTTTTTT.

This clonotype was seen only a few times. This chain uses TRBV6-5 with TRBJ1-3; D is unclear. CDR1 and CDR2 (germline): MNHEY, SVGAGI. Trimming pared 6 bases from V and 0 bases from J, leaving 12 bases between. CDR3 size: 15 residues. The CDR3 loop reads CASRSRTVSGNTIYF. The CDR3 nucleotides are TGTGCCAGCAGATCCAGGACGGTCTCTGGAAACACCATATATTTT.

There are a few counts of this clonotype. The chain has TRBV2 and TRBJ1-1, with D uncertain. The CDR3 runs to 13 residues. Trimming shortened V by 10 bases and J by 1 base, and 13 bases separated the two germline ends. Germline values: CDR1 SNHLY, CDR2 FYNNEI. The CDR3 reads CAIIWRANTEAFF. CDR3 in DNA: TGTGCCATCATATGGAGGGCGAACACTGAAGCTTTCTTT.

This clonotype came up a few times. The rearrangement uses TRBV7-2 and TRBJ2-7; TRBD2 is a possible D gene (6 bases). Looked up from germline, CDR1 is SGHTA and CDR2 is FQGNSA. Trimming stripped 1 base from V and 13 bases from J, with 11 bases between. The CDR3 loop spans 11 amino acids. The DNA for the CDR3 is TGTGCCAGCAGCTTAGGGGGGGAGAAATACTTC. Translation gives CASSLGGEKYF.

The V call is TRBV18, the J call TRBJ1-1, with D unresolved. The CDR3 runs 14 residues. Germline V gives CDR1 KGHSH, CDR2 LQKENI. V was cut by 0 bases and J by 13 bases, with 18 bases left in between. In DNA form, the CDR3 reads TGTGCCAGCTCACCACCAGTCACGACGCCCTATCTTTTCTTT. Protein sequence: CASSPPVTTPYLFF.

The chain uses TRBV5-1 and TRBJ2-5, with D maybe TRBD2 (7 bases). Germline loops: CDR1 SGHRS, CDR2 YFSETQ. The CDR3 sequence is 15 residues long. The V gene lost 4 bases and the J gene lost 3 bases, with 16 bases spanning the gap. The CDR3 DNA is TGCGCCAGCAGCCCCTTTGGGGGGGCAAAAGAGACCCAGTACTTC. The encoded protein is CASSPFGGAKETQYF.

Regarding this clonotype: Possible read error: a much larger clone is one base away. The rearrangement uses TRBV12-3 or TRBV12-4 and TRBJ2-2; possibly TRBD2 for D (5 bases). The ends were cut back, 5 bases at V and 8 bases at J, with 9 bases in the middle. The CDR3 is 12 amino acids. CDR3 region: CASSAGIGELFF. The CDR3 bases are TGTGCCAGCAGTGCCGGGATAGGGGAGCTGTTTTTT.

There are many counts of this clonotype. V gene TRBV4-2 combines with J gene TRBJ2-3; 8 nucleotides match TRBD2. Unmatched junction bases numbered 14, after V lost 0 bases and J lost 3 bases. Germline CDR1 and CDR2: LGHNA and YNFKEQ. The CDR3 spans 19 residues. CDR3 bases: TGTGCCAGCAGCCAAGATCGTCGTGGTCAGCGGGGGAGTACAGATACGCAGTATTTT. Amino acids: CASSQDRRGQRGSTDTQYF.

This clonotype came up many times. The CDR3 reads CASSLGQISEKLFF. The CDR3 region has the DNA TGTGCCAGCAGCTTGGGACAGATTTCCGAAAAACTGTTTTTT. This rearrangement joins TRBV7-9 to TRBJ1-4; 7 bases are shared with TRBD1. The CDR3 is 14 residues long. Germline V lookup: CDR1 SEHNR, CDR2 FQNEAQ (reference sequence). V gave up 3 bases and J gave up 8 bases; unmatched junction bases: 6.

This clonotype was observed at least ten times. This chain links TRBV15 with TRBJ2-6, with 8 positions matching TRBD2. The CDR3 length is 17 residues. The germline CDR1 and CDR2 sequences are LNHNV and YYDKDF (reference sequence). V lost 0 bases, J lost 4 bases, and 5 bases stayed unmatched. CDR3 amino acids: CATSRDSGGAGANVLTF. The CDR3 DNA sequence: TGTGCCACCAGCAGAGACAGCGGGGGCGCGGGGGCCAACGTCCTGACTTTC.

This clonotype was detected only a few times. The V and J genes are TRBV20-1 and TRBJ1-1; the D is unclear. Per the germline V gene, CDR1 is DFQATT and CDR2 is SNEGSKA (reference sequence). The CDR3 runs 13 residues. The CDR3 region is CRWAGSHHTEAFF. CDR3 coding DNA: TGCAGATGGGCGGGTTCTCACCACACTGAAGCTTTCTTT.

This clonotype was detected ten times or more. The chain links TRBV2 to TRBJ1-6; D unclear. The CDR3 has 14 amino acids. The germline CDR1 and CDR2 sequences are SNHLY and FYNNEI. V was shortened by 8 bases and J by 0 bases, with 8 bases between the two germline ends. CDR3 region: CASQTVSYNSPLHF. The CDR3 nucleotides are TGTGCCAGCCAGACTGTCTCCTATAATTCACCCCTCCACTTT.

This clonotype was counted between two and nine times. This chain connects TRBV11-2 to TRBJ1-2; 8 nucleotides agree with TRBD1. In germline, CDR1 is SGHAT, CDR2 FQNNGV. J lost 2 bases, V lost 1 base, and 12 bases had no gene match. The CDR3 is 18 amino acids. The CDR3 protein is CASSLAFPRQGTNYGYTF. The CDR3 DNA reads TGTGCCAGCAGCTTAGCCTTTCCCCGACAGGGGACCAACTATGGCTACACCTTC. Drawing the rest from reference TRBV11-2 and TRBJ1-2, the complete variable domain is EAGVAQSPRYKIIEKRQSVAFWCNPISGHATLYWYQQILGQGPKLLIQFQNNGVVDDSQLPKDRFSAERLKGVDSTLKIQPAKLEDSAVYLCASSLAFPRQGTNYGYTFGSGTRLTVV.

The gene calls are TRBV5-1 and TRBJ1-1; possibly TRBD1 for D (6 bases). The V gene's germline CDR1 is SGHRS and CDR2 YFSETQ. V gave up 0 bases and J gave up 6 bases, with 15 bases separating them. The CDR3 contains 15 residues. The CDR3 loop is CASSLDGRGNAEAFF. CDR3 nucleotide sequence: TGCGCCAGCAGCTTGGACGGGAGGGGGAATGCTGAAGCTTTCTTT.

This clonotype was found a few times. The CDR3 loop reads CSYTGQDYGYTF. CDR3 nucleotide sequence: TGCAGCTACACCGGACAGGACTATGGCTACACCTTC. J is TRBJ1-2 and V is TRBV29-1, with TRBD1 matching 7 bases. V gave up 8 bases and J gave up 3 bases; unmatched junction bases: 6. The CDR3 is 12 amino acids. Germline V gene sequence: CDR1 SQVTM, CDR2 ANQGSEA.

This clonotype was observed at least ten times. This chain connects TRBV11-3 to TRBJ2-5; TRBD1 aligns across 7 bases. CDR1 and CDR2 (germline): SGHNT, YENEEA. This CDR3 region has 13 residues. Germline trimming cut 5 bases from V and 3 bases from J; bases unmatched to any gene: 3. The CDR3 sequence: CASSAGTEETQYF. DNA of the CDR3: TGTGCCAGCAGCGCAGGGACAGAAGAGACCCAGTACTTC.

The chain links TRBV3-1 to TRBJ2-3; tentatively, D is TRBD1 (6 bases). This CDR3 region has 18 residues. V was clipped by 0 bases and J by 0 bases, with 16 bases between them. Germline V gives CDR1 LGHDT, CDR2 YNNKEL (reference sequence). The DNA of the CDR3 is TGTGCCAGCAGCCAAGAACCCACCTCAGGGGCTAGCACAGATACGCAGTATTTT. Amino acids: CASSQEPTSGASTDTQYF.

In this sample, this clonotype turned up a few times. The gene calls are TRBV9 and TRBJ1-2; D is possibly TRBD1 (6 bases). The CDR3 consists of 13 residues. Germline loops: CDR1 SGDLS, CDR2 YYNGEE. V was pared by 1 base and J by 7 bases, with 11 bases between. DNA for the CDR3: TGTGCCAGCAGCGTACGGGGGGCGAGTGGCTACACCTTC. It translates to CASSVRGASGYTF.

This clonotype was picked up a small number of times. The chain employs TRBV2 and TRBJ1-2; no reliable D call. The CDR3 contains 11 residues. Germline loops: CDR1 SNHLY, CDR2 FYNNEI. V dropped 3 bases and J dropped 8 bases, with 7 bases sitting between them. CDR3 sequence reads: CASSDNRGYTF. The CDR3 DNA reads TGTGCCAGCAGTGACAATCGAGGCTACACCTTC.

The chain carries TRBV2 and TRBJ2-3; 7 nucleotides align to TRBD2. The V and J ends lost 5 bases and 5 bases, in that order; junction bases with no gene match: 10. CDR3 length equals 15 residues. From germline, CDR1 is SNHLY and CDR2 FYNNEI. The CDR3 loop reads CASSPRGNREDTQYF. In DNA, the CDR3 is TGTGCCAGCAGTCCGCGGGGGAACCGGGAAGATACGCAGTATTTT.

This rearrangement joins TRBV20-1 to TRBJ1-1; no reliable D call. The V gene's germline CDR1 is DFQATT and CDR2 SNEGSKA (reference sequence). This CDR3 contains 14 residues. V was trimmed by 6 bases and J by 0 bases, leaving 14 bases between them. CDR3 bases: TGCAGTGCACCCTTCCAGTCATTGAACACTGAAGCTTTCTTT. It codes for CSAPFQSLNTEAFF.

This clonotype appeared a few times. J is TRBJ2-2 and V is TRBV6-5, with TRBD1 matching 10 bases. V trimming: 3 bases; J trimming: 4 bases; junction bases outside the gene matches: 5. Germline V gene lookup returns CDR1 MNHEY and CDR2 SVGAGI. The CDR3 extends over 16 amino acids. This chain's CDR3 is CASSYAGTGVTGELFF. The CDR3 nucleotides read TGTGCCAGCAGTTATGCCGGGACAGGGGTCACCGGGGAGCTGTTTTTT.

The chain has TRBV14 and TRBJ1-1; D is perhaps TRBD1 (6 bases). CDR1 SGHDN and CDR2 FVKESK come from the germline V gene. The CDR3 contains 15 residues. Trimming took 5 bases from V and 3 from J, leaving 16 bases between them. CDR3 amino acids: CASSITGRRDTEAFF. The CDR3 DNA is TGTGCCAGCAGCATCACAGGGCGTCGGGACACTGAAGCTTTCTTT.

The chain links TRBV10-3 to TRBJ2-6; D possibly corresponds to TRBD1 (6 bases). V lost 6 bases, J lost 0 bases, and 15 bases lay in between. Germline values: CDR1 ENHRY, CDR2 SYGVKD. The length of the CDR3 is 17 residues. CDR3 loop: CAIRPGHLDSGANVLTF. The CDR3 nucleotides read TGTGCCATCAGGCCGGGACACCTCGACTCTGGGGCCAACGTCCTGACTTTC.

The V gene is TRBV4-1, the J gene TRBJ2-3, with 9 nucleotides matching TRBD2. The CDR3 is made up of 17 amino acids. Losses at the gene ends were 4 bases for V and 0 bases for J; bases not matched to a gene: 8. Germline CDR1 reads MGHRA; CDR2 reads YSYEKL. CDR3 sequence: CASSPGTSYFSTDTQYF. In nucleotides, the CDR3 is TGCGCCAGCAGCCCCGGGACTAGCTATTTTAGCACAGATACGCAGTATTTT.